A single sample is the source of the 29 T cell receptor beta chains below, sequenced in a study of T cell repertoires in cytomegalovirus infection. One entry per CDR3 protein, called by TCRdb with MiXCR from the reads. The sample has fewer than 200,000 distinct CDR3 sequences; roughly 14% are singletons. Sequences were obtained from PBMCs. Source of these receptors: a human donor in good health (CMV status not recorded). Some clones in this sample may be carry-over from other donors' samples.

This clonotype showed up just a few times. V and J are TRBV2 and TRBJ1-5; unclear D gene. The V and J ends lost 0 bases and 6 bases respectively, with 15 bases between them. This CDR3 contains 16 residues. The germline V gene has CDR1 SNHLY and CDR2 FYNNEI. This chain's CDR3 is CASSEAPSVLGQPQHF. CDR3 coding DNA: TGTGCCAGCAGTGAAGCGCCCTCCGTTTTAGGTCAGCCCCAGCATTTT. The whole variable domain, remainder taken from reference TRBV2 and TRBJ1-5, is EPEVTQTPSHQVTQMGQEVILRCVPISNHLYFYWYRQILGQKVEFLVSFYNNEISEKSEIFDDQFSVERPDGSNFTLKIRSTKLEDSAMYFCASSEAPSVLGQPQHFGDGTRLSIL.

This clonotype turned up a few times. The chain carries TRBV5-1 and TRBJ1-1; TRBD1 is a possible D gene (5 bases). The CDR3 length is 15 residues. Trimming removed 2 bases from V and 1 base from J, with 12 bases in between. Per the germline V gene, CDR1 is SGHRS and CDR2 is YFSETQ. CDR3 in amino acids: CASSFPPRGNTEAFF. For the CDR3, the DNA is TGCGCCAGCAGCTTCCCTCCTAGGGGGAACACTGAAGCTTTCTTT.

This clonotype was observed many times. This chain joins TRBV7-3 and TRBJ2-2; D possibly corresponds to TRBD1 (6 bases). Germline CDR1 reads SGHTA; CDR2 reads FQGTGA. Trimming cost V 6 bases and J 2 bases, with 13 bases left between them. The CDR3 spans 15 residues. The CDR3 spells CASSPTGINTGELFF. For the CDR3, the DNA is TGTGCCAGCAGTCCCACAGGGATTAACACCGGGGAGCTGTTTTTT.

The CDR3 loop is CASTFDRGLTEAFF. CDR3 DNA sequence: TGTGCCAGCACCTTTGACAGGGGTCTCACTGAAGCTTTCTTT. V usage is TRBV2 and J usage is TRBJ1-1, with 8 bases identical to TRBD1. Germline CDR1 is SNHLY and CDR2 is FYNNEI. V lost 7 bases, J lost 4 bases, and 8 bases stayed unmatched. The CDR3 sequence is 14 residues long.

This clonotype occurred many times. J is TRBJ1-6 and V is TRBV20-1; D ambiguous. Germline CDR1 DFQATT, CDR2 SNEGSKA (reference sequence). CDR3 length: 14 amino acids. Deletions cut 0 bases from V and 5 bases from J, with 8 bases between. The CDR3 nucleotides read TGCAGTGCTAGAGATCAGCCAGATAATTCACCCCTCCACTTT. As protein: CSARDQPDNSPLHF.

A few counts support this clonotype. The CDR3 here is CASSHPDRPTGELFF. CDR3 nucleotide sequence: TGTGCCAGCAGCCACCCGGACAGGCCGACCGGGGAGCTGTTTTTT. This rearrangement joins TRBV14 to TRBJ2-2; TRBD1 aligns across 7 bases. The CDR3 covers 15 residues. Per germline, CDR1 SGHDN and CDR2 FVKESK. The V and J ends lost 3 bases and 5 bases, in that order; junction bases with no gene match: 6.

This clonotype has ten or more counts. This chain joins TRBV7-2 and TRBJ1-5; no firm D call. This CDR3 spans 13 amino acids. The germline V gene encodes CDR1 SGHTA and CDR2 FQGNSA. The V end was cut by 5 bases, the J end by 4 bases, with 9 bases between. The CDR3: CASSPWQNQPQHF. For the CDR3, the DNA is TGTGCCAGCAGCCCCTGGCAAAATCAGCCCCAGCATTTT.

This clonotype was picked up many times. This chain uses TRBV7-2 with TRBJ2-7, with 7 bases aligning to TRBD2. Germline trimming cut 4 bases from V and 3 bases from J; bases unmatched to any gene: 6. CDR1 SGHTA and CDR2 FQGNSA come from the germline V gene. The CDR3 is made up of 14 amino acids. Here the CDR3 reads CASSSNGLVYEQYF. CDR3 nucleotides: TGTGCCAGCAGCTCAAATGGACTAGTCTACGAGCAGTACTTC.

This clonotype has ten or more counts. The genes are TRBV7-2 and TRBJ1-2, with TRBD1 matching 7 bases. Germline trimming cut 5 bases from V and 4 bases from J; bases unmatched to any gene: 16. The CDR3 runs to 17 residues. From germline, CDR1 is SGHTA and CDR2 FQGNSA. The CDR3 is CASSPTVTGQPSYGYTF. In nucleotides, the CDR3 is TGTGCCAGCAGCCCCACAGTTACGGGACAGCCTTCCTATGGCTACACCTTC.

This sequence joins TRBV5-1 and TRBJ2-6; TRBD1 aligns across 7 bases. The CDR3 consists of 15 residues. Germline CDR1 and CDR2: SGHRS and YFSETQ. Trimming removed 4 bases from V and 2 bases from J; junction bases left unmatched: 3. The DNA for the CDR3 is TGCGCCAGCAGCCCAGGGGGAACTGGGGCCAACGTCCTGACTTTC. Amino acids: CASSPGGTGANVLTF.

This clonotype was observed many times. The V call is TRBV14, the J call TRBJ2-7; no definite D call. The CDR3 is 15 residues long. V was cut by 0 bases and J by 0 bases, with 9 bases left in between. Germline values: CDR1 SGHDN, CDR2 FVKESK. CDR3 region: CASSQDIWGSYEQYF. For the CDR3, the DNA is TGTGCCAGCAGCCAAGATATATGGGGCTCCTACGAGCAGTACTTC.

CDR3 nucleotides: TGCGCCAGCAGCCCCGGGACGGAATACAATGAGCAGTTCTTC. Translating gives CASSPGTEYNEQFF. The rearrangement uses TRBV5-1 and TRBJ2-1; D tentatively fits TRBD1 or TRBD2 (5 bases each). Germline V gene sequence: CDR1 SGHRS, CDR2 YFSETQ. The CDR3 is made up of 14 amino acids. V shed 4 bases and J shed 4 bases, with 12 bases lying between them.

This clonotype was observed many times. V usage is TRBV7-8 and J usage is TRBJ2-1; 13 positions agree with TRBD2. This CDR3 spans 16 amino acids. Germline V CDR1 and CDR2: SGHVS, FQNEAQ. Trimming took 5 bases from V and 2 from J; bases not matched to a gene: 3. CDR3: CASSPGLAGTYNEQFF. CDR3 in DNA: TGTGCCAGCAGCCCGGGACTAGCGGGGACCTACAATGAGCAGTTCTTC.

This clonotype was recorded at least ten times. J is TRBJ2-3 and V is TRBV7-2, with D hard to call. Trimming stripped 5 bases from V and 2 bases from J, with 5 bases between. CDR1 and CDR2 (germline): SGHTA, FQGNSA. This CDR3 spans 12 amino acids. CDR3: CASSPTTDTQYF. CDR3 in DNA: TGTGCCAGCAGCCCGACCACAGATACGCAGTATTTT.

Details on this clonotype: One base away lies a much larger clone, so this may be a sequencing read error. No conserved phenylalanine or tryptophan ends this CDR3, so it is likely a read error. In DNA, the CDR3 is TGTGCCAGCAGTTTAGTACAGGGGTTGACCTACGAGCAGTACTGC. Its protein product is CASSLVQGLTYEQYC. This chain links TRBV12-3 or TRBV12-4 with TRBJ2-7; 7 bases are a match to TRBD1. After removal of 1 base from V and 2 bases from J, the junction contained 5 bases not matched to a gene. This CDR3 is 15 amino acids long.

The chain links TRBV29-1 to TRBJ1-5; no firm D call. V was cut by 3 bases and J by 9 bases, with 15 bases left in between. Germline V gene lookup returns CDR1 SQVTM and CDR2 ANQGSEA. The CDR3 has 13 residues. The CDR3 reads CSVETGRDLPQHF. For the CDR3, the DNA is TGCAGCGTTGAGACCGGGCGCGATCTGCCCCAGCATTTT.

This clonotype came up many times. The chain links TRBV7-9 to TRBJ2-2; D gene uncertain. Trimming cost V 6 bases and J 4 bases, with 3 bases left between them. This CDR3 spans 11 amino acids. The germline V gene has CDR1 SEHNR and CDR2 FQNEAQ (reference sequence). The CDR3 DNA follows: TGTGCCAGCAGACCCACCGGGGAGCTGTTTTTT. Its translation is CASRPTGELFF.

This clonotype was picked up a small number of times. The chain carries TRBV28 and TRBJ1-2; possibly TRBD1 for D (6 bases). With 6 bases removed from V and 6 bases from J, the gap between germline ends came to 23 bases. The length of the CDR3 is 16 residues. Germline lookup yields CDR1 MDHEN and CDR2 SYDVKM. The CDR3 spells CASRGTPGHRRHGYTF. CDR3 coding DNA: TGTGCCAGCAGAGGGACCCCGGGACACCGACGCCATGGCTACACCTTC.

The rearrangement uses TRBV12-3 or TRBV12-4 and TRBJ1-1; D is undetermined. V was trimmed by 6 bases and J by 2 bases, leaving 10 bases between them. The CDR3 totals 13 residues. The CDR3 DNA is TGTGCCAGCAGCCCTCTGGTTAACACTGAAGCTTTCTTT. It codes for CASSPLVNTEAFF.

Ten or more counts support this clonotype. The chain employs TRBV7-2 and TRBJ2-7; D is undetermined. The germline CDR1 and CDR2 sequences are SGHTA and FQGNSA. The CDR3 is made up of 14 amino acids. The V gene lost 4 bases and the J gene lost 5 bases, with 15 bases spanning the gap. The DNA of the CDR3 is TGTGCCAGCAGCTCCGGCGGTGGTGTGAACGAGCAGTACTTC. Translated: CASSSGGGVNEQYF.

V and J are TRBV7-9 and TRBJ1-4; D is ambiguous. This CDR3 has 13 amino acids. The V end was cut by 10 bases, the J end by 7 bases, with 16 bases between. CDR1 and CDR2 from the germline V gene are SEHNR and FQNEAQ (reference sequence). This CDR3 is CATSEPYGEKLFF. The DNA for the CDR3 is TGTGCCACCAGTGAGCCCTATGGTGAAAAACTGTTTTTT.

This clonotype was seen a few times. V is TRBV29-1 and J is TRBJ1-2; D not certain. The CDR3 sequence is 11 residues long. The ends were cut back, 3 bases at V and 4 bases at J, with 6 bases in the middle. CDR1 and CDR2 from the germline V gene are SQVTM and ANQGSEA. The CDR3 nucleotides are TGCAGCGTTGATTATGGCTATGGCTACACCTTC. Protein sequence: CSVDYGYGYTF.

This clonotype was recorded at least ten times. CDR3 DNA sequence: TGTGCCAGCAGCTTAAGGACCACGAGCTCCTACAATGAGCAGTTCTTC. As protein: CASSLRTTSSYNEQFF. This chain joins TRBV5-6 and TRBJ2-1; D remains unclear. The CDR3 spans 16 residues. Germline V gene sequence: CDR1 SGHDT, CDR2 YYEEEE. V gave up 2 bases and J gave up 0 bases, with 12 bases separating them.

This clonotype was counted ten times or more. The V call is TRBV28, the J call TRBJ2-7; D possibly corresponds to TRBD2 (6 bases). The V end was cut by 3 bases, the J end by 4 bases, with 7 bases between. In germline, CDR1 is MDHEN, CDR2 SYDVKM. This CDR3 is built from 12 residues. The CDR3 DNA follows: TGTGCCAGCAGTTTGGGACTTTACGAGCAGTACTTC. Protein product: CASSLGLYEQYF. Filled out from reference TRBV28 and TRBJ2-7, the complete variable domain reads DVKVTQSSRYLVKRTGEKVFLECVQDMDHENMFWYRQDPGLGLRLIYFSYDVKMKEKGDIPEGYSVSREKKERFSLILESASTNQTSMYLCASSLGLYEQYFGPGTRLTVT.

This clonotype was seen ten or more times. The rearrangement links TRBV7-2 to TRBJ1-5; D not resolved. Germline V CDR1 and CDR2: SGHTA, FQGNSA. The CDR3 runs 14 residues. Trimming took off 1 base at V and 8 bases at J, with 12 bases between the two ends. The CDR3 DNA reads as TGTGCCAGCAGCTTAGTCCCTGAAGTAAAGCCCCAGCATTTT. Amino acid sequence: CASSLVPEVKPQHF.

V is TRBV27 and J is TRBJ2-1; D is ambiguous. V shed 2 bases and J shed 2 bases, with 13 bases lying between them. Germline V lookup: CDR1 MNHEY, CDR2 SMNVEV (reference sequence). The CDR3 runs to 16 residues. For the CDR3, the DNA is TGTGCCAGCAGTTTAACGAGAGTAACCACCTACAATGAGCAGTTCTTC. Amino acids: CASSLTRVTTYNEQFF.

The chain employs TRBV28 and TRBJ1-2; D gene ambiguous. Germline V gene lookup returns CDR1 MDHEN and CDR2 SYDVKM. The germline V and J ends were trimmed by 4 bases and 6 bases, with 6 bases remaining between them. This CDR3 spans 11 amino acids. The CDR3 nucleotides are TGTGCCAGCAGTTCAGGAGATGGCTACACCTTC. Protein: CASSSGDGYTF.

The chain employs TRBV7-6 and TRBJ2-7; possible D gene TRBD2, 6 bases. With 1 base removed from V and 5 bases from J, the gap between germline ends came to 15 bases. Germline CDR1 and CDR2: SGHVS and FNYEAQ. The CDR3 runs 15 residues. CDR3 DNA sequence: TGTGCCAGCAGCTTAGGGGCGGAGGGGAGCGACGAGCAGTACTTC. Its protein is CASSLGAEGSDEQYF.

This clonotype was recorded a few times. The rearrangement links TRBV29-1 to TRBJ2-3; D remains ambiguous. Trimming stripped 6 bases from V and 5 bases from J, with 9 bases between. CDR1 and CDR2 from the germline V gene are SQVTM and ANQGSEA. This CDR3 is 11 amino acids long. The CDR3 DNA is TGCAGCGTCCGCCCCCAAGATACGCAGTATTTT. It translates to CSVRPQDTQYF.